This T cell receptor (beta chain) was captured by sequencing in a study of blood T cell repertoires in COVID-19. This clone was seen just once. Data came from immunoSEQ multiplex PCR; TCRdb stores just in-frame clones and leaves some out. The profile covers some 150,000 clones, with 87% appearing a single time and roughly 4% taken by the ten largest. The CDR3 sequence is 14 residues long. Germline V lookup: CDR1 MDHEN, CDR2 SYDVKM. V lost 3 bases to trimming and J lost 1 base; unmatched junction nucleotides: 2. The clonotype originates from an older woman who had recovered from COVID-19. Material: peripheral blood. V usage is TRBV28 and J usage is TRBJ2-5, with 7 bases that match TRBD1. The CDR3 spells CASSLDRTQETQYF. The CDR3 nucleotides read TGTGCCAGCAGTTTGGACAGGACCCAAGAGACCCAGTACTTC.